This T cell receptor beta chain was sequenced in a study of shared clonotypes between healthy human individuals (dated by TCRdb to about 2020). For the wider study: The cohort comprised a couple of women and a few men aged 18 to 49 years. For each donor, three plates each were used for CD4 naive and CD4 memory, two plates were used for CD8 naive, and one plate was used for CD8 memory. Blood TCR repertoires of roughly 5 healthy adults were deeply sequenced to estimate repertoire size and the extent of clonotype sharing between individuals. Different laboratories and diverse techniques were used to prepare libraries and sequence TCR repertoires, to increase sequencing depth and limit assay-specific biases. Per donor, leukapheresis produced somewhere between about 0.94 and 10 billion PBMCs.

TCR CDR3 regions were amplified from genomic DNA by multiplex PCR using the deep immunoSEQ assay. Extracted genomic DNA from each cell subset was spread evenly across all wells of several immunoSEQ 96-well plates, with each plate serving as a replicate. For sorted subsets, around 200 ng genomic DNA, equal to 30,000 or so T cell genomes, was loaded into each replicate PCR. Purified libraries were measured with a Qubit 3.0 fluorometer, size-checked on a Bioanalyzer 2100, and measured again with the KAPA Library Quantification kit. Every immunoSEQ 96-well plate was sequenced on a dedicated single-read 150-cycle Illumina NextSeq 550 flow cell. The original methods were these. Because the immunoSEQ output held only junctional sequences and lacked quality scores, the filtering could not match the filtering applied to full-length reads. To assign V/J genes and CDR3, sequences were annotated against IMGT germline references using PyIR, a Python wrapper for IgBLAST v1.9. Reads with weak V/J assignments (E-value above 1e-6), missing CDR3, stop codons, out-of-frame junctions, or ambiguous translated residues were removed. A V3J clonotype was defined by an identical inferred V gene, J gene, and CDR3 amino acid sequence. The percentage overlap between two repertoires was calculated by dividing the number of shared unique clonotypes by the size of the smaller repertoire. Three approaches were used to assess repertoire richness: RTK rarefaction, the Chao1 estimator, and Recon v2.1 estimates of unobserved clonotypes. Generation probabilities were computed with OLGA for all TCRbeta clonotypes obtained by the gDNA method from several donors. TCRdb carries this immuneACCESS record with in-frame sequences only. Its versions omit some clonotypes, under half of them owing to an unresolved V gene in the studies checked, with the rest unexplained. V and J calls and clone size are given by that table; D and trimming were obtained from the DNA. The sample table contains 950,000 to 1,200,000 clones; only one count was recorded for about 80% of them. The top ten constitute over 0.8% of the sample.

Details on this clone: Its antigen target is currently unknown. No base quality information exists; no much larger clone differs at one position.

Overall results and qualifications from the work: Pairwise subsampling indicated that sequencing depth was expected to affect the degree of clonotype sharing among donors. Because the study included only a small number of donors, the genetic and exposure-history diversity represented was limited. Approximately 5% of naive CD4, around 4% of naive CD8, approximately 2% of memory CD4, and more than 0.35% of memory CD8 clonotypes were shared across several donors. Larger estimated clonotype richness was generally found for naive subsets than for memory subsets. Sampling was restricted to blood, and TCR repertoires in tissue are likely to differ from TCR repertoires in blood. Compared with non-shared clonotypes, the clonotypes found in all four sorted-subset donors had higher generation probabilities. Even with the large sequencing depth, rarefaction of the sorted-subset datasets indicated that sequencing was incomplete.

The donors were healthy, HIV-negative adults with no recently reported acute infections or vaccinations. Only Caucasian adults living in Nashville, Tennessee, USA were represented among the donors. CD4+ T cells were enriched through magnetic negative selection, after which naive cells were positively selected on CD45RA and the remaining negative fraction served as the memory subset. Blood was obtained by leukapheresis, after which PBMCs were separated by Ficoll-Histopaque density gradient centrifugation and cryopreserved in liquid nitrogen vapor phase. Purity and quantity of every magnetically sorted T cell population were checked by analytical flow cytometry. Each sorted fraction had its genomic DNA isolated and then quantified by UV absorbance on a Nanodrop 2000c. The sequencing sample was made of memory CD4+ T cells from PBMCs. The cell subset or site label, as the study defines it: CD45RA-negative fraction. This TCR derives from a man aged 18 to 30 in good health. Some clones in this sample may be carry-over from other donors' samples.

The CDR3 region: CASSFRLAGVGQFF. The DNA sequence is as follows: TGTGCCAGCAGCTTTAGACTAGCGGGAGTCGGGCAGTTCTTC. Recombination joined TRBV7-2 with TRBJ2-1, with 12 bases matching TRBD2. The germline V gene provides CDR1 SGHTA and CDR2 FQGNSA. The germline V and J ends show losses of 3 bases and 12 bases respectively, and no gene match explains 6 bases of the junction. From cysteine to phenylalanine, the CDR3 is 14 amino acids long. Left in the record is the CDR3 DNA by itself, 42 bases read in frame from the first base.